This TCR beta chain emerged from a study of early T cells in non-severe SARS-CoV-2 infection. Study context: Unsorted whole-blood RNA was sequenced in bulk, leaving chains unpaired. Regarding the study as a whole: VDJdb matching, biased toward anti-spike CD8 responses, missed private and CD4 specificities.

Unique molecular identifiers were attached to individual cDNA molecules. TCRdb re-called the 5' RACE reads with MiXCR, one entry per CDR3 protein. The sample consists of roughly 64,000 distinct CDR3 sequences, 13% of them appearing once. This clonotype was counted many times. The antigen remains unidentified. This CDR3 has 12 amino acids. Germline V lookup: CDR1 MDHEN, CDR2 SYDVKM. The V end was cut by 3 bases, the J end by 10 bases, with 10 bases between. Sequenced input: whole blood. This sequence joins TRBV28 and TRBJ2-1, with D unclear. This receptor was taken from an adult who was a healthcare worker with PCR-confirmed SARS-CoV-2 infection or an uninfected control (not recorded which). The CDR3 protein is CASSLSAWEQFF. In DNA form, the CDR3 reads TGTGCCAGCAGTTTGTCCGCTTGGGAGCAGTTCTTC.